This is a list of T cell receptor beta chains from one sample in a study of STAT5B mutations in CD4+ large granular lymphocyte leukemia. TCRdb's copy holds only in-frame clones and misses some; the assay was immunoSEQ multiplex PCR. The table records 30,000 or so clones, over 70% of them present only once. Material: CD4+ T cells from blood buffy coats. The receptor set was obtained from a human donor in good health. CDR3s include the opening cysteine and the closing phenylalanine or tryptophan. Each record gives: clone size, V gene, J gene, D gene, CDR3 protein. D genes are given only for firm matches. A clone size is listed for some rows: how often the clone was seen (once, few, many), or a class if it is expanded.

>.|TRBV5-5|TRBJ2-7|TRBD2
CASSFSGRWDEQYF
>.|TRBV2|TRBJ1-5|.
CASSWALSSNQPQHF
>.|TRBV11-2|TRBJ2-5|.
CASSFGNGGETQYF
>.|TRBV10-3|TRBJ2-2|.
CAISKGQVNTGELFF
>.|TRBV30|TRBJ2-5|.
CACRDGGETQYF
>.|TRBV28|TRBJ1-2|.
CASSRRLGNYGYTF
>.|TRBV9|TRBJ1-1|TRBD1
CASSTEQGLDTEAFF
>.|TRBV27|TRBJ2-1|.
CASSLDSYNEQFF
>.|TRBV28|TRBJ2-2|TRBD1
CASSFGDSRTGGELFF
>few|TRBV5-1|TRBJ1-1|.
CASSLAGRDTEAFF
>.|TRBV30|TRBJ1-1|.
CAWSVSRVGTEAFF
>.|TRBV19|TRBJ2-1|TRBD1
CASGQGPYNEQFF
>.|TRBV28|TRBJ1-6|.
CASSLARGYYNSPLHF
>.|TRBV4-1|TRBJ2-2|.
CASSHLLGPVNTGELFF
>.|TRBV19|TRBJ2-1|TRBD1
CASSIVQGADEQFF
>.|TRBV4-2|TRBJ2-3|TRBD2
CASSQLLAEGGDTQYF
>.|TRBV28|TRBJ1-2|.
CASSFQGPDGYTF
>.|TRBV9|TRBJ2-1|.
CASSESSYNEQFF
>.|TRBV28|TRBJ1-2|.
CASSFPRGMGYGYTF
>.|TRBV11-2|TRBJ1-1|.
CASSLDLGNTEAFF
>.|TRBV20-1|TRBJ2-5|.
CSAPKQEAQYF
>.|TRBV21-1|TRBJ2-1|.
CATPGLAGRPYNEQFF
>.|TRBV28|TRBJ2-5|.
CASTLGLVRETQYF
>few|TRBV27|TRBJ1-5|.
CASSFGQTEPQHF
>.|TRBV5-1|TRBJ2-3|TRBD2
CASRSGGAPHTDTQYF
>.|TRBV6-1|TRBJ1-5|TRBD1
CASSADRVGNQPQHF
>.|TRBV19|TRBJ2-2|.
CAGGGSHGELFF
>.|TRBV7-3|TRBJ2-1|TRBD2
CASSLTGGRINEQFF
>.|TRBV28|TRBJ2-7|TRBD1
CASSSPRQGASYEQYF
>.|TRBV5-4|TRBJ2-2|TRBD2
CASSYGLAGGTGELFF
>.|TRBV6-1|TRBJ1-3|TRBD1
CASRADRGPGNTIYF
>.|TRBV4-2|TRBJ1-6|TRBD1
CASSQERGTENNSPLHF
>few|TRBV6-6|TRBJ2-3|.
CASRAGLPTDTQYF
>.|TRBV27|TRBJ1-5|TRBD1
CASTDRAGNQPQHF
>.|TRBV6-5|TRBJ1-1|TRBD1
CASSSHGTENTEAFF
>.|TRBV6-1|TRBJ1-1|TRBD1
CASIKGQGLWAFF
>.|TRBV6-1|TRBJ2-3|.
CASSELGTLLNTQYF
>.|TRBV14|TRBJ2-5|.
CASSQLAGGGETQYF
>.|TRBV5-8|TRBJ2-3|.
CASSFPGQLSEYF
>.|TRBV29-1|TRBJ2-7|TRBD2
CSATSGGGGEQYF
>.|TRBV18|TRBJ2-3|.
CASSQGFTDTQYF
>.|TRBV19|TRBJ2-2|.
CATPDPKNTGELFF
>once|TRBV7-9|TRBJ2-7|TRBD1
CASHRDRGPYEQYF
>once|TRBV19|TRBJ1-5|.
CASSIQSYSNQPQHF